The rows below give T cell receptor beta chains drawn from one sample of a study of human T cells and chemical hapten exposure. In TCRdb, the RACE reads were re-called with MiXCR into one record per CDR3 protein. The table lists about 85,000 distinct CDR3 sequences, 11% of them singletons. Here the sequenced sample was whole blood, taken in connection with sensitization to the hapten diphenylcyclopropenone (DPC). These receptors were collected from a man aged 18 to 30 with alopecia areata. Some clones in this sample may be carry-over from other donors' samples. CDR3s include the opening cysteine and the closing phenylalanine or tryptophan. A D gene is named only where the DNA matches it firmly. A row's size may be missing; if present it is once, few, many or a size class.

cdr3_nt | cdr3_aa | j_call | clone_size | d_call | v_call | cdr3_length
TGTGCCAGCAGCTTCTACACTGAAGCTTTCTTT | CASSFYTEAFF | TRBJ1-1 | many | - | TRBV11-2 | 11
TGTGCCATCGGGGACGGGACGGCGAGCAATCAGCCCCAGCATTTT | CAIGDGTASNQPQHF | TRBJ1-5 | many | - | TRBV10-3 | 15
TGCAGCGTGCGTGGGGGGGGCTCCCCTCTGGACGGCTACACCTTC | CSVRGGGSPLDGYTF | TRBJ1-2 | few | - | TRBV29-1 | 15
TGCAGCGCCCTGGGACAGGGATTGTATGAGCAGTTCTTC | CSALGQGLYEQFF | TRBJ2-1 | - | TRBD1 | TRBV29-1 | 13
TGTGCCAGCAGCTTAGATCACAGGGGGGTCTATGGCTACACCTTC | CASSLDHRGVYGYTF | TRBJ1-2 | few | TRBD1 | TRBV7-2 | 15
TGTGCCAGCCGAGCGGGGGCGGGAGATACGCAGTATTTT | CASRAGAGDTQYF | TRBJ2-3 | many | TRBD2 | TRBV12-3/TRBV12-4 | 13
TGTGCCATCAAGGGACGGGGCTATGGCTACACCTTC | CAIKGRGYGYTF | TRBJ1-2 | few | - | TRBV19 | 12
TGTGCCAGCAGCCCAAGGGACAGACGCACAGATACGCAGTATTTT | CASSPRDRRTDTQYF | TRBJ2-3 | many | TRBD1 | TRBV5-4 | 15
TGTGCCAGCTCACCGTCCCCGACAGGGGCTGGAAACACCATATATTTT | CASSPSPTGAGNTIYF | TRBJ1-3 | many | TRBD1 | TRBV18 | 16
TGTGCCAGCACCGGAGGACAGGGGGCCGAAGATACGCAGTATTTT | CASTGGQGAEDTQYF | TRBJ2-3 | few | TRBD1 | TRBV9 | 15
TGCAGTGCTAGAGATCTGGGACAGGTCGAAAAACTGTTTTTT | CSARDLGQVEKLFF | TRBJ1-4 | many | TRBD1 | TRBV20-1 | 14
TGTGCCAGCAGACAACATGGCCAGCCCCAGCATTTT | CASRQHGQPQHF | TRBJ1-5 | many | - | TRBV12-3/TRBV12-4 | 12
TGCGCCAGCAGCTTGGCCATGACTAGCGGGACCCAGTACTTC | CASSLAMTSGTQYF | TRBJ2-5 | - | TRBD2 | TRBV5-1 | 14
TGTGCCAGCAGGGGGGACGACTATGGCTACACCTTC | CASRGDDYGYTF | TRBJ1-2 | many | - | TRBV6-6 | 12
TGTGCCAGCACCCAAGGGCGGCTACATGGCTACACCTTC | CASTQGRLHGYTF | TRBJ1-2 | many | - | TRBV25-1 | 13
TGCAGTGCTAGAGTCGGGGGAAACTCCTACGAGCAGTACTTC | CSARVGGNSYEQYF | TRBJ2-7 | many | - | TRBV20-1 | 14
TGTGCCAGCAGTTTGACAGGTCCAAAATCACCCCTCCACTTT | CASSLTGPKSPLHF | TRBJ1-6 | many | - | TRBV12-3/TRBV12-4 | 14
TGTGCCAGCAAGGCTAGCGGGAAGGATACGCAGTATTTT | CASKASGKDTQYF | TRBJ2-3 | many | TRBD2 | TRBV27 | 13
TGTGCCAGCAGCTTAACGGGACAGGGAGGAGAGACCCAGTACTTC | CASSLTGQGGETQYF | TRBJ2-5 | - | TRBD1 | TRBV7-3 | 15
TGTGCCAGCAGCTTAGGGGGTGGTTACGAGCAGTACTTC | CASSLGGGYEQYF | TRBJ2-7 | many | - | TRBV11-2 | 13
TGTGCCATCAGTGATAGTAGGGACAGCCAAGAGACCCAGTACTTC | CAISDSRDSQETQYF | TRBJ2-5 | many | TRBD1 | TRBV10-3 | 15
TGTGCCAGCAGTTACCTGGCAGACAATCAGCCCCAGCATTTT | CASSYLADNQPQHF | TRBJ1-5 | few | - | TRBV6-2/TRBV6-3 | 14
TGCAGTGTCCAACTCTACGAGCAGTACTTC | CSVQLYEQYF | TRBJ2-7 | - | - | TRBV20-1 | 10
TGTGCCAGCCGTGGTGGAGGGGGCAGGAGCACTGAAGCTTTCTTT | CASRGGGGRSTEAFF | TRBJ1-1 | - | TRBD1 | TRBV5-4 | 15